This T cell receptor (beta chain) was identified in a study of neoadjuvant nivolumab and ipilimumab in lung cancer. Overall study: Nivolumab 3 mg/kg was given days 1, 15 and 29, plus ipilimumab 1 mg/kg day 1 in combination. Study-level findings and limits: Only two of four nivolumab-treated tumors gained richness and clonality by surgery. Higher pretherapy blood TCR richness went with higher resected-tumor richness. Pathologic regression was not significantly tied to TCR clonality.

Germline assignment: CDR1 LNHDA and CDR2 SQIVND (reference sequence). V was pared by 6 bases and J by 5 bases, with 10 bases between. CDR3 length equals 12 residues. On this clone: Its target is not known.

TCRdb's table, derived via immunoSEQ multiplex PCR, lists solely in-frame clones and lacks some. The profile shows 9,500 to 10,000 clones, over 75% of them singletons. The genes are TRBV19 and TRBJ2-5, with no clear D. The clonotype originates from an adult with non-small cell lung cancer. This material consisted of peripheral blood, taken before neoadjuvant nivolumab, alone or with ipilimumab. The CDR3 DNA is TGTGCCAGTAGCAAAGAAGGGGAGACCCAGTACTTC. Protein sequence: CASSKEGETQYF.